This TCR beta chain was documented in a study of blood T cell repertoires in COVID-19. Overall study context: Researchers got acute and convalescent COVID-19 samples from the United States, Italy and Spain.

Clones were sequenced by immunoSEQ multiplex PCR, and TCRdb holds only the in-frame ones, with some missing. The sample contains some 70,000 clones, roughly 71% of which appear only once. CDR1 and CDR2 from the germline V gene are SNHLY and FYNNEI. This CDR3 spans 14 amino acids. Unmatched junction bases numbered 8, after V lost 6 bases and J lost 5 bases. This TCR derives from a man aged 60-69 years with COVID-19, enrolled during active disease. J is TRBJ1-1 and V is TRBV2, with TRBD1 matching 8 bases. Specimen: peripheral blood. CDR3 nucleotides: TGTGCCAGCAGCTATTCAGGGGGCGGTACTGAAGCTTTCTTT. This encodes CASSYSGGGTEAFF.